The 19 T cell receptor beta chains given below trace back to one sample, sequenced in a study of cytomegalovirus exposure and HLA in healthy donors. Use of 60 Vbeta and 13 Jbeta primers characterized the PCR. Profiled with immunoSEQ multiplex PCR; TCRdb holds only in-frame clones, not every one. Altogether 170,000 or so clones are present, about 80% being singletons, with the ten largest covering roughly 0.5%. The sequenced sample was PBMCs. The receptors were gathered from a woman between 50 and 59 years old in good health and CMV-seronegative.

This clone was recorded a few times. This sequence joins TRBV7-9 and TRBJ1-4; D unresolved. Germline V gene sequence: CDR1 SEHNR, CDR2 FQNEAQ (reference sequence). Between the trimmed V and J ends, which lost 2 bases and 4 bases, there was a span of 14 bases. The CDR3 spans 16 residues. The CDR3 DNA sequence: TGTGCCAGCAGCTTATCATTCGGAGCCCTTAATGAAAAACTGTTTTTT. It translates to CASSLSFGALNEKLFF.

The chain has TRBV30 and TRBJ2-2; TRBD2 might be the D (5 bases). Germline lookup yields CDR1 GTSNPN and CDR2 SVGIG (reference sequence). The CDR3 loop spans 15 amino acids. The V and J ends lost 3 bases and 5 bases respectively, with 16 bases between them. CDR3 sequence reads: CAWRKRGLTTGELFF. CDR3 bases: TGTGCCTGGAGGAAACGGGGTCTAACAACCGGGGAGCTGTTTTTT.

This chain connects TRBV4-3 to TRBJ2-3, with 7 positions matching TRBD2. Germline CDR1 is LGHNA and CDR2 is YSLEER. CDR3 size: 16 residues. V dropped 1 base and J dropped 4; count of bases not matched to a gene: 8. CDR3 protein: CASSQGAGSGADTQYF. Written as DNA, the CDR3 is TGCGCCAGCAGCCAAGGGGCTGGGAGCGGGGCAGATACGCAGTATTTT.

The chain's CDR3 is CASSPGDRTSYGYTF. CDR3 DNA sequence: TGCGCCAGCAGCCCGGGGGACAGGACTAGCTATGGCTACACCTTC. The J gene is TRBJ1-2, the V gene TRBV5-1, with TRBD1 identical over 8 bases. V was clipped by 4 bases and J by 4 bases; unmatched bases: 9. The germline gives CDR1 SGHRS, CDR2 YFSETQ. The CDR3 spans 15 residues.

J is TRBJ1-2 and V is TRBV2; the D gene is possibly TRBD1 (5 bases). The ends were cut back, 9 bases at V and 6 bases at J, with 17 bases in the middle. The CDR3 is made up of 13 amino acids. Germline V gives CDR1 SNHLY, CDR2 FYNNEI. This chain's CDR3 is CASREEGIDGYTF. The CDR3 DNA sequence: TGTGCCAGTAGAGAGGAGGGGATCGATGGCTACACCTTC.

The chain employs TRBV9 and TRBJ2-2; TRBD1 agrees at 11 bases. In germline, CDR1 is SGDLS, CDR2 YYNGEE. With V trimmed by 4 bases and J by 3 bases, 5 bases remained unmatched. This CDR3 is 16 amino acids long. CDR3 nucleotide sequence: TGTGCCAGCAGCAGGACAGGGGGCCCCTACACCGGGGAGCTGTTTTTT. Its translation is CASSRTGGPYTGELFF.

This clone was observed once. The V call is TRBV4-3, the J call TRBJ1-1; D call uncertain. This CDR3 contains 15 residues. Trimming cost V 0 bases and J 4 bases, with 12 bases left between them. CDR1 LGHNA and CDR2 YSLEER come from the germline V gene. The DNA for the CDR3 is TGCGCCAGCAGCCAAGAACAGAGCAGGTTCACTGAAGCTTTCTTT. Protein: CASSQEQSRFTEAFF.

The rearrangement uses TRBV6-5 and TRBJ2-3; D is uncertain. The CDR3 has 12 amino acids. CDR1 and CDR2 (germline): MNHEY, SVGAGI. Trimming took 6 bases from V and 3 from J, leaving 7 bases between them. The chain's CDR3 is CASRGFTDTQYF. CDR3 nucleotide sequence: TGTGCCAGCAGGGGCTTTACAGATACGCAGTATTTT.

V and J are TRBV6-1 and TRBJ1-1; TRBD1 matches at 7 bases. This CDR3 comprises 13 residues. With 6 bases clipped from V and 5 bases from J, the junction kept 6 bases outside the gene matches. Germline CDR1 and CDR2: MNHNS and SASEGT. CDR3 protein: CASSMTGPTEAFF. The CDR3, as DNA: TGTGCCAGCAGCATGACAGGGCCTACTGAAGCTTTCTTT.

The genes are TRBV15 and TRBJ2-7; perhaps TRBD2 as D (6 bases). The CDR3 runs 13 residues. Germline V gene data show CDR1 as LNHNV and CDR2 as YYDKDF (reference sequence). Trimming removed 5 bases at V and 5 bases at J, with 13 bases between. The CDR3 bases are TGTGCCACCAGCGGCGGGGCGCGGAACGAGCAGTACTTC. It yields the protein CATSGGARNEQYF.

The chain links TRBV28 to TRBJ2-7, with 9 positions matching TRBD1. Germline V gene lookup returns CDR1 MDHEN and CDR2 SYDVKM. CDR3 length: 13 residues. The junction had 6 bases not matched to a gene; V was cut back by 6 bases and J by 6 bases. The CDR3 coding sequence is TGTGCCAGCAGACCCCGACAGGGGGGCGAGCAGTACTTC. It encodes CASRPRQGGEQYF.

This clone was seen only once. V usage is TRBV2 and J usage is TRBJ1-1; D unclear. V was trimmed by 6 bases and J by 1 base, leaving 12 bases between them. The CDR3 runs to 14 residues. CDR1 and CDR2 (germline): SNHLY, FYNNEI. The CDR3 DNA follows: TGTGCCAGCAGCCCTTACGGGAGGAACACTGAAGCTTTCTTT. Translating it yields CASSPYGRNTEAFF.

The chain combines TRBV28 with TRBJ2-3, with a tentative D call TRBD1 (6 bases). V lost 3 bases and J lost 5, with 12 bases in between. Germline CDR1 is MDHEN and CDR2 is SYDVKM. The CDR3 covers 14 residues. The CDR3 DNA sequence: TGTGCCAGCAGTTTGGACAGTCGAAGAGATACGCAGTATTTT. Translated: CASSLDSRRDTQYF.

The chain's CDR3 is CASSAATSGIATEQYF. For the CDR3, the DNA is TGCGCCAGCAGCGCGGCCACTAGCGGGATTGCTACCGAGCAGTACTTC. The chain links TRBV5-1 to TRBJ2-7; 10 bases match TRBD2. V was pared by 4 bases and J by 6 bases, with 13 bases of the junction left unmatched. Germline V gives CDR1 SGHRS, CDR2 YFSETQ. The CDR3 spans 16 residues.

The chain couples TRBV27 to TRBJ1-1; unclear D gene. Germline lookup yields CDR1 MNHEY and CDR2 SMNVEV (reference sequence). V was pared by 3 bases and J by 5 bases, with 10 bases between. This CDR3 region has 13 residues. CDR3: CASSFEGNTEAFF. Here the CDR3 DNA reads TGTGCCAGCAGTTTTGAGGGAAATACTGAAGCTTTCTTT.

CDR3 nucleotides: TGCGCCAGCAGTGTGGCGGGGGGTGAGCAGTTCTTC. It yields the protein CASSVAGGEQFF. The rearrangement joins TRBV10-1 to TRBJ2-1; TRBD2 agrees at 8 bases. The CDR3 totals 12 residues. V was pared by 4 bases and J by 9 bases, with 2 bases of the junction left unmatched. The V gene's germline CDR1 is WNHNN and CDR2 SYGVQD (reference sequence).

This clone was seen only once. The gene calls are TRBV10-3 and TRBJ1-4, with D possibly TRBD1 on 6 matching bases. The V gene lost 10 bases and the J gene lost 8 bases, with 14 bases spanning the gap. The CDR3 has 12 amino acids. CDR1 and CDR2 from the germline V gene are ENHRY and SYGVKD. CDR3 DNA: TGTGCCAGCCGACAGGTGGGGGAAAAACTGTTTTTT. Translating gives CASRQVGEKLFF.

This clone was counted only a few times. The J gene is TRBJ1-4, the V gene TRBV11-2, with 11 positions matching TRBD1. CDR1 SGHAT and CDR2 FQNNGV come from the germline V gene. V was clipped by 2 bases and J by 7 bases; unmatched bases: 6. This CDR3 is 16 amino acids long. The CDR3 DNA sequence: TGTGCCAGCAGCTTAAACCTCGGACAGGGGGCTGAAAAACTGTTTTTT. Translating it yields CASSLNLGQGAEKLFF.

The J gene is TRBJ1-1, the V gene TRBV28; D is ambiguous. V was shortened by 7 bases and J by 1 base, with 10 bases between the two germline ends. Germline-derived CDR1 and CDR2 are MDHEN and SYDVKM. This CDR3 contains 13 residues. CDR3 DNA: TGTGCCAGCAAGATCGGGGAGAACACTGAAGCTTTCTTT. Its translation is CASKIGENTEAFF.